Listed here are 4 T cell receptor beta chains from one sample, sequenced in a study of blood T cell repertoires in COVID-19. Clones were sequenced by immunoSEQ multiplex PCR, and TCRdb holds only the in-frame ones, with some missing. Of roughly 34,000 clones in the sample, 80% to 90% were seen once. Material for sequencing was peripheral blood. Receptors originate from a woman over 75 with active or convalescent COVID-19.

The genes are TRBV19 and TRBJ2-7; TRBD2 agrees at 7 bases. V shed 2 bases, J shed 1 base, and the junction held 2 bases outside the gene matches. CDR3 length: 14 amino acids. Germline CDR1 LNHDA, CDR2 SQIVND (reference sequence). The CDR3 reads CASSIPGRSYEQYF. In DNA form, the CDR3 reads TGTGCCAGTAGTATACCCGGGAGGTCCTACGAGCAGTACTTC.

In its sample, this clone was seen once. The V call is TRBV5-1, the J call TRBJ2-5; 9 bases are shared with TRBD2. Trimming cost V 6 bases and J 5 bases; bases outside gene matches: 11. Per the germline V gene, CDR1 is SGHRS and CDR2 is YFSETQ. CDR3 length: 15 amino acids. CDR3 in DNA: TGCGCCAGCACCGGGGCGGGGGGGTTGTTGGAGACCCAGTACTTC. Its protein is CASTGAGGLLETQYF. Complete variable domain (other parts from reference TRBV5-1 and TRBJ2-5): KAGVTQTPRYLIKTRGQQVTLSCSPISGHRSVSWYQQTPGQGLQFLFEYFSETQRNKGNFPGRFSGRQFSNSRSEMNVSTLELGDSALYLCASTGAGGLLETQYFGPGTRLLVL.

This clone appeared once. The chain has TRBV18 and TRBJ2-5, with D possibly being TRBD2 (5 bases). CDR1 and CDR2 (germline): KGHSH, LQKENI. V shed 3 bases and J shed 5 bases, with 25 bases lying between them. The CDR3 is 18 amino acids. CDR3 bases: TGTGCCAGCTCACCGATTCGAGGACTTCCCGTACGGGGTGAGACCCAGTACTTC. Its protein is CASSPIRGLPVRGETQYF.

The V call is TRBV10-3, the J call TRBJ2-7, with TRBD1 identical over 10 bases. This CDR3 spans 13 amino acids. CDR1 is ENHRY, CDR2 SYGVKD, per germline. V trimming: 7 bases; J trimming: 4 bases; junction bases outside the gene matches: 4. Here the CDR3 DNA reads TGTGCCATCAACCGGGACAGGGGTTACGAGCAGTACTTC. Translation: CAINRDRGYEQYF.